This TCR beta chain came from a study of cytomegalovirus exposure and HLA in healthy donors. Study background: The 110 or so validation repertoires used a platform that matched the one used for the approximately 670 first-cohort repertoires, as a later analysis reported.

Study results and limitations: Rare TCR sequences predominated, though certain public TCRs were found in many donors. It was 160 or so TCR beta chains that were listed as cytomegalovirus-associated. Three CMV-associated chains proved CMV antigen-specific in vitro.

The repertoire was sequenced with immunoSEQ multiplex PCR; TCRdb's copy has only in-frame clones and lacks some. The repertoire has roughly 60,000 clones, 75% to 95% of them found once; the top ten carry approximately 2.1%. Worth noting for this clone: The antigen is unknown.

CDR3 size: 15 residues. V gave up 1 base and J gave up 5 bases, with 14 bases separating them. In germline, CDR1 is SGHVS, CDR2 FQNEAQ. The genes are TRBV7-8 and TRBJ1-2; TRBD1 is a possible D gene (6 bases). This clonotype was sampled from a woman in her 30s in good health and CMV-seronegative. Sequencing was done on a sample of PBMCs. CDR3 DNA sequence: TGTGCCAGCAGCTTAGAAGGCACAGGGCGGTATGGCTACACCTTC. Protein: CASSLEGTGRYGYTF.